Given below is one TCR beta chain in context. Data came from immunoSEQ multiplex PCR; TCRdb stores just in-frame clones and leaves some out. Here the sample spans 200,000 or so clones, roughly 80% being singletons. These data come from a study of cytomegalovirus exposure and HLA in healthy donors. This TCR came from a woman younger than 30 in good health and CMV-seronegative. The sequenced material came from PBMCs.

The CDR3 sequence is CASSQLTGDQPQHF. CDR3 sequence (DNA): TGTGCCAGCAGCCAATTAACAGGGGATCAGCCCCAGCATTTT. V gene TRBV28 combines with J gene TRBJ1-5; 7 bases align to TRBD1. From germline, CDR1 is MDHEN and CDR2 SYDVKM. This CDR3 spans 14 amino acids. V dropped 6 bases and J dropped 5; count of bases not matched to a gene: 7.